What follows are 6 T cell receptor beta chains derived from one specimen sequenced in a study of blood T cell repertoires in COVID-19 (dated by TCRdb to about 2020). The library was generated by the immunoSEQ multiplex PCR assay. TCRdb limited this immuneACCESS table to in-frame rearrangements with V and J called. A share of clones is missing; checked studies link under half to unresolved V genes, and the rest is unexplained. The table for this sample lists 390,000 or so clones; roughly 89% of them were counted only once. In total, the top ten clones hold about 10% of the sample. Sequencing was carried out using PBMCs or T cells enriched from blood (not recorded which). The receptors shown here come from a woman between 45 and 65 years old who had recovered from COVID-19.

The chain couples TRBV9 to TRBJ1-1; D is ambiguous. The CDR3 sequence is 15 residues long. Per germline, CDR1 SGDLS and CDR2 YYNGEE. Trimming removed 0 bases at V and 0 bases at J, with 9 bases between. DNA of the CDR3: TGTGCCAGCAGCGTAGGAGGTGTCATGAACACTGAAGCTTTCTTT. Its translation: CASSVGGVMNTEAFF.

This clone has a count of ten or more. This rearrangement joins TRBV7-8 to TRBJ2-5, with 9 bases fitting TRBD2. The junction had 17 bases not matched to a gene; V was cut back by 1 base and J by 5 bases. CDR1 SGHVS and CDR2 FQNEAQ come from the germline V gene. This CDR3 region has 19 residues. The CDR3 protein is CASSLGSVSGGPSRETQYF. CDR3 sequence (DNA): TGTGCCAGCAGCTTAGGGAGTGTTAGCGGGGGACCCTCCCGCGAGACCCAGTACTTC. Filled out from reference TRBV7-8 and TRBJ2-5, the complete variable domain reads GAGVSQSPRYKVAKRGQDVALRCDPISGHVSLFWYQQALGQGPEFLTYFQNEAQLDKSGLPSDRFFAERPEGSVSTLKIQRTQQEDSAVYLCASSLGSVSGGPSRETQYFGPGTRLLVL.

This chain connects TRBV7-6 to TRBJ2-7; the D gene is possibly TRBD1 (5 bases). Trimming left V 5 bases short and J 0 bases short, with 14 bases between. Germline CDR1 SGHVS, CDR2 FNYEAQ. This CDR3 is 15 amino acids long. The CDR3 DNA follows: TGTGCCAGCAGCCCCAGACAGTTGATCTCCTACGAGCAGTACTTC. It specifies CASSPRQLISYEQYF. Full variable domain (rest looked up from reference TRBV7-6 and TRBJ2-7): GAGVSQSPRYKVTKRGQDVALRCDPISGHVSLYWYRQALGQGPEFLTYFNYEAQQDKSGLPNDRFSAERPEGSISTLTIQRTEQRDSAMYRCASSPRQLISYEQYFGPGTRLTVT.

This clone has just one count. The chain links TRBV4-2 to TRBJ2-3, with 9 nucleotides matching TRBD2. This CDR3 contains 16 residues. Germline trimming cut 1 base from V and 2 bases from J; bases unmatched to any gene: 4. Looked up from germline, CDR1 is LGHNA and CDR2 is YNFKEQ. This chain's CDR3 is CASSQATSGYTDTQYF. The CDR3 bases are TGTGCCAGCAGCCAAGCGACTAGCGGCTACACAGATACGCAGTATTTT.

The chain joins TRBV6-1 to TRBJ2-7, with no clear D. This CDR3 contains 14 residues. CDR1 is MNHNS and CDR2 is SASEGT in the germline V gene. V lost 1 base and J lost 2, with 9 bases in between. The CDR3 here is CASSEDGDTYEQYF. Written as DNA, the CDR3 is TGTGCCAGCAGTGAAGATGGTGACACCTACGAGCAGTACTTC.

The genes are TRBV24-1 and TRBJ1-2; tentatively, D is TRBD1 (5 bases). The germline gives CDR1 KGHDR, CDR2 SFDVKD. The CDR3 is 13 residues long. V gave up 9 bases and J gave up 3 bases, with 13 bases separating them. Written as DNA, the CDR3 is TGTGCCACCGGCGGGACGAGGGACTATGGCTACACCTTC. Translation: CATGGTRDYGYTF.